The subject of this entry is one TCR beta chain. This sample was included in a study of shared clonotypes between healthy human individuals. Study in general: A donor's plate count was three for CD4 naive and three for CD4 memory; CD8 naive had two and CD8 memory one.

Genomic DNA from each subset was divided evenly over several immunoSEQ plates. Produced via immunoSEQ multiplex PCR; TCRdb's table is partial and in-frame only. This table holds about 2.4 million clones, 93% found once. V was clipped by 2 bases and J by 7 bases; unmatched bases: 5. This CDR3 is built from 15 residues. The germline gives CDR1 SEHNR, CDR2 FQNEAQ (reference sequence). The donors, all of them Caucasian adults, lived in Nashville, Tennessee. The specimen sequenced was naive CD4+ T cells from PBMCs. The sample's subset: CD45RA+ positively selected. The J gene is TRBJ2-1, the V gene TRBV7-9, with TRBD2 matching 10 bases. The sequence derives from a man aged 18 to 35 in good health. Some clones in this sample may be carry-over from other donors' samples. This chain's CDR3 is CASSLLAGDENEQFF. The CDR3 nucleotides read TGTGCCAGCAGCTTACTAGCGGGAGACGAGAATGAGCAGTTCTTC.